The clone carrying this TCR beta chain was found a few times. The CDR3 totals 15 residues. The germline V gene encodes CDR1 LNHNV and CDR2 YYDKDF (reference sequence). The V end lost 2 bases, the J end lost 2 bases, and 7 bases lay between the germline ends. The record originates from a study of spatial heterogeneity in lung cancer. TCRdb recomputed calls from the 5' RACE reads with MiXCR, one row per CDR3 protein. Among about 43,000 distinct CDR3 sequences, approximately 22% were seen once, and the ten largest hold under 8.5%. This sample's time point: blood at routine non-recurrence follow-up after resection. The authors sequenced whole RNA from tumor, nontumor lung or frozen PBMC without sorting.

This receptor was obtained from a female donor with early-stage non-small cell lung cancer. The sequencing used PBMCs, collected at follow-up. V is TRBV15 and J is TRBJ2-6; D unresolved. CDR3 bases: TGTGCCACCAGCAGAATAGTTCCTGGGGCCAACGTCCTGACTTTC. Protein sequence: CATSRIVPGANVLTF.